The entry that follows covers one T cell receptor (beta chain) sequence. This clone has a single count. The clone's antigen remains unknown. No base quality values were provided; no much bigger clone lies one nucleotide off. Counted from cysteine to phenylalanine, this CDR3 has 19 amino acids. Kept here is only the CDR3 DNA, which spans 57 bases and is read in frame from base 1. V is shortened by 0 bases, J by 1 base, and the region joining them spans 21 bases. Looking up the germline V gene (reference sequence) yields CDR1 MNHEY and CDR2 SMNVEV. The immunoSEQ Assay, a bias-controlled multiplex PCR, was used to amplify TCRbeta CDR3 regions from genomic DNA. For the original study's pipeline: The number of nucleated cells in each sample was estimated from the amplification of reference gene primers within the assay. To quantify the absolute abundance of each unique TCRbeta CDR3 rearrangement, sequence reads were collapsed and filtered. For each sample, productive Simpson clonality was calculated as the square root of Simpson's diversity index over productive rearrangements. In its TCRdb copy, this immuneACCESS table keeps in-frame sequences only and misses some clones. Where compared with another copy, unresolved V genes explain less than half of these, and the others have no known cause. The V and J calls and clone size come from that table; D and trimming were worked out from the DNA. The sample includes approximately 150,000 clones, with about 90% observed a single time. Jointly, the top ten make up about 11% of the sample.

The data were obtained in a study of blood T cell repertoires in COVID-19 (dated by TCRdb to 2020 to 2021). For context, the study as a whole: Samples from collaborators originated in the United States, Italy and Spain and spanned both the acute and convalescent phases of COVID-19. The repertoires were made available in a free public database intended to serve as a resource for research on the immune response to SARS-CoV-2. The sample metadata nearly always contained a de-identified subject ID, COVID-19 status, age in years and sex. The material from the prospective study consisted of cDNA or gDNA derived from T cells, B-cell-depleted T cells, or PBMCs. Deeply sampled blood TCRbeta repertoires from subjects exposed to, actively infected with, or recovered from COVID-19 were included in the dataset. HLA class I and class II types, where available, came from metadata supplied by the sample provider rather than from assay-based typing. The samples were drawn from two sources: the first 160 participants of the ongoing ImmuneRACE study, and approximately 1,300 subjects contributed by 6 global collaborators. Summary of the overall study and its limitations: The quantity of clinical and demographic metadata differed by source and by participant and was supplied without curation.

Collaborating institutions collected whole blood in K2EDTA tubes following their own protocols. For TCRbeta analysis, collaborator samples were shipped as frozen whole blood, as isolated PBMCs, or as DNA extracted from either sample type. The source is a man in his 60s with active or convalescent COVID-19. The rearranged segments are TRBV27 and TRBJ1-2; a tentative D call is TRBD1 (5 bases match). The specimen sequenced was peripheral blood. The CDR3 reads CASSLSFPTSGQGNYGYTF. The nucleotide sequence is given as TGTGCCAGCAGTTTATCGTTCCCTACCTCAGGGCAGGGTAACTATGGCTACACCTTC.